This entry describes one T cell receptor (beta chain). What it binds is unknown. These data originate in a study of monozygotic twins with inflammatory bowel disease. CDR1 and CDR2 from the germline V gene are SGHRS and YFSETQ. The CDR3 spans 14 residues. Total RNA amounting to 3,000 to 3,500 ng went into each TCR library. The UMIs contained a 6-nucleotide sample barcode. They were added by template switching during cDNA synthesis. TCRdb processed the 5' RACE reads again and assigns one entry to each CDR3 protein, with no DNA. This sample carries 200,000 to 250,000 distinct CDR3 sequences, with around 7.6% going to the ten biggest clones. Study observations and caveats: Healthy co-twins exceeded IBD patients in TCRbeta diversity as measured by inverse Simpson.

This chain uses TRBV5-1 with TRBJ1-2. Sequencing was done on a sample of blood. The TCR sequence derives from a human donor with ulcerative colitis or Crohn's disease, or a healthy co-twin of an affected twin (not recorded which). The CDR3: CASSLGLSDYGYTF.